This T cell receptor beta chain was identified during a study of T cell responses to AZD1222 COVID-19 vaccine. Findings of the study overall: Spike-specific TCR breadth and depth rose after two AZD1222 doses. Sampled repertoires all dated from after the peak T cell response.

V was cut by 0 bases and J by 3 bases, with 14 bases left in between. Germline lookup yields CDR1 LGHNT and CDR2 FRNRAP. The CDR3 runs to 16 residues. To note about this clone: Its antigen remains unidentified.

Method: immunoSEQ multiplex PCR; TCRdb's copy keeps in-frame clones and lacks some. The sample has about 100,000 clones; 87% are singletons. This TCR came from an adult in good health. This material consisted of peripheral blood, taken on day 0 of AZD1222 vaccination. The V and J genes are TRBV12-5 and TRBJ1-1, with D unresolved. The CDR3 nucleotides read TGTGCTAGTGGTTTGGTACAAAGCGGGTCGGACACTGAAGCTTTCTTT. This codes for CASGLVQSGSDTEAFF. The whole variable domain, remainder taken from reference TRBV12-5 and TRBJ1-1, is DARVTQTPRHKVTEMGQEVTMRCQPILGHNTVFWYRQTMMQGLELLAYFRNRAPLDDSGMPKDRFSAEMPDATLATLKIQPSEPRDSAVYFCASGLVQSGSDTEAFFGQGTRLTVV.